This note documents a single T cell receptor beta chain sequence. This sample was included in a study of blood T cell repertoires in COVID-19. This CDR3 has 16 residues. Germline V gene data show CDR1 as SGHKS and CDR2 as YYEKEE (reference sequence). Trimming removed 4 bases at V and 5 bases at J, with 16 bases between. Profiling relied on immunoSEQ multiplex PCR, and the TCRdb table lists in-frame clones only, not all of them. The sample carries hundreds of thousands of clones, roughly 82% recorded once. The clonotype comes from a woman between 45 and 60 years old who had recovered from COVID-19. The chain couples TRBV5-5 to TRBJ1-6, with D maybe TRBD1 (6 bases). Sequenced material: PBMCs or T cells enriched from blood (not recorded which). The CDR3 nucleotides are TGTGCCAGCAGCCAACTCAGGGGACCTGATAATTCACCCCTCCACTTT. Amino acids: CASSQLRGPDNSPLHF. The variable domain in full, with the rest retrieved from reference TRBV5-5 and TRBJ1-6, is DAGVTQSPTHLIKTRGQQVTLRCSPISGHKSVSWYQQVLGQGPQFIFQYYEKEERGRGNFPDRFSARQFPNYSSELNVNALLLGDSALYLCASSQLRGPDNSPLHFGNGTRLTVT.